The 11 T cell receptor beta chains below were found in one sample sequenced in a study of identical twins. TCRdb used MiXCR to reprocess the 5' RACE reads, holding one entry per CDR3 protein. Of around 100,000 distinct CDR3 sequences in the sample, 5.9% were seen once. Sequenced material: memory T cells sorted from blood. These receptors originate from a woman aged 45 to 65 in good health.

This clonotype was seen many times. This rearrangement joins TRBV12-3 or TRBV12-4 to TRBJ2-2; 10 bases are a match to TRBD1. This CDR3 region has 16 residues. With 6 bases clipped from V and 4 bases from J, the junction kept 8 bases outside the gene matches. The chain's CDR3 is CASREPGQGITGELFF. CDR3 coding DNA: TGTGCCAGCAGAGAACCGGGACAGGGGATCACCGGGGAGCTGTTTTTT.

This clonotype was counted ten times or more. This chain connects TRBV7-2 to TRBJ1-1; D not certain. V lost 5 bases and J lost 4, with 5 bases in between. Germline V CDR1 and CDR2: SGHTA, FQGNSA. There are 11 residues in the CDR3. CDR3 protein: CASSVATEAFF. As DNA, the CDR3 is TGTGCCAGCAGCGTGGCCACTGAAGCTTTCTTT.

The J gene is TRBJ2-1, the V gene TRBV13, with 9 bases identical to TRBD2. CDR1 and CDR2 (germline): PRHDT, FYEKMQ (reference sequence). The CDR3 has 16 residues. J lost 9 bases, V lost 5 bases, and 14 bases had no gene match. CDR3 bases: TGTGCCAGCAGCCCGGCTAGCGGGACGACCTTAGGTGAGCAGTTCTTC. Amino acid sequence: CASSPASGTTLGEQFF. Filled out from reference TRBV13 and TRBJ2-1, the complete variable domain reads AAGVIQSPRHLIKEKRETATLKCYPIPRHDTVYWYQQGPGQDPQFLISFYEKMQSDKGSIPDRFSAQQFSDYHSELNMSSLELGDSALYFCASSPASGTTLGEQFFGPGTRLTVL.

Many counts were recorded for this clonotype. This rearrangement joins TRBV28 to TRBJ2-1, with 7 bases matching TRBD2. After removal of 1 base from V and 6 bases from J, the junction contained 9 bases not matched to a gene. The germline V gene encodes CDR1 MDHEN and CDR2 SYDVKM. CDR3 length equals 16 residues. The CDR3 bases are TGTGCCAGCAGTTTATTTGTATTGCGGGAGAGCAATGAGCAGTTCTTC. Its translation is CASSLFVLRESNEQFF.

This clonotype was detected ten times or more. The genes are TRBV5-1 and TRBJ2-1, with D possibly called TRBD1 or TRBD2 (5 bases each). The ends were cut back, 4 bases at V and 7 bases at J, with 18 bases in the middle. Germline V gene data show CDR1 as SGHRS and CDR2 as YFSETQ. This CDR3 has 15 amino acids. Here the CDR3 reads CASSPAGTHQNEQFF. In DNA, the CDR3 is TGCGCCAGCAGCCCCGCCGGGACCCACCAAAATGAGCAGTTCTTC.

The genes are TRBV5-6 and TRBJ2-7; 9 bases line up with TRBD2. The V gene end was trimmed by 2 bases and the J gene end by 7 bases; junction bases not matched to a gene: 10. Germline CDR1 SGHDT, CDR2 YYEEEE. This CDR3 spans 15 amino acids. The CDR3 sequence: CASSFSGRKRVEQYF. The CDR3 bases are TGTGCCAGCAGCTTTAGCGGGAGAAAGCGTGTGGAGCAGTACTTC. The variable domain in full, completed from reference TRBV5-6 and TRBJ2-7, reads DAGVTQSPTHLIKTRGQQVTLRCSPKSGHDTVSWYQQALGQGPQFIFQYYEEEERQRGNFPDRFSGHQFPNYSSELNVNALLLGDSALYLCASSFSGRKRVEQYFGPGTRLTVT.

This clonotype was counted ten times or more. The chain couples TRBV6-5 to TRBJ1-1, with unresolved D. CDR3 length equals 13 residues. Deletions cut 2 bases from V and 1 base from J, with 5 bases between. Looked up from germline, CDR1 is MNHEY and CDR2 is SVGAGI. The CDR3 nucleotides read TGTGCCAGCAGTTACGAGGAGAACACTGAAGCTTTCTTT. Encoded protein: CASSYEENTEAFF.

This clonotype was observed many times. The chain has TRBV29-1 and TRBJ2-2; TRBD1 matches 10 bases. CDR3 length: 13 amino acids. J was trimmed by 5 bases and V by 6 bases; bases with no gene match: 3. CDR1 is SQVTM, CDR2 ANQGSEA, per germline. CDR3 coding DNA: TGCAGCGTGCGGACAGGGGGAACCGGGGAGCTGTTTTTT. This sequence encodes CSVRTGGTGELFF.

At least ten counts were recorded for this clonotype. The chain has TRBV5-1 and TRBJ1-1; D unclear. Germline values: CDR1 SGHRS, CDR2 YFSETQ. Trimming shortened V by 0 bases and J by 3 bases, and 6 bases separated the two germline ends. This CDR3 is 13 amino acids long. The CDR3 sequence is CASSLGTDTEAFF. CDR3 DNA sequence: TGCGCCAGCAGCTTGGGTACCGACACTGAAGCTTTCTTT.

This clonotype was counted at least ten times. This sequence joins TRBV19 and TRBJ1-5; a possible D gene is TRBD1 (5 bases). The V gene's germline CDR1 is LNHDA and CDR2 SQIVND (reference sequence). CDR3 length: 18 residues. Trimming took 0 bases from V and 0 from J, leaving 15 bases between them. For the CDR3, the DNA is TGTGCCAGTAGTATAGACTCGGACAACCCTCATAGCAATCAGCCCCAGCATTTT. Translated, it gives CASSIDSDNPHSNQPQHF.

In this sample, this clonotype turned up many times. The chain recombines TRBV12-3 or TRBV12-4 with TRBJ2-3; the D gene is possibly TRBD2 (5 bases). The V end was cut by 1 base, the J end by 11 bases, with 16 bases between. The CDR3 consists of 14 residues. The CDR3 is CASSLGGSPVGQYF. The CDR3 bases are TGTGCCAGCAGTTTAGGCGGGTCCCCCGTGGGGCAGTATTTT.